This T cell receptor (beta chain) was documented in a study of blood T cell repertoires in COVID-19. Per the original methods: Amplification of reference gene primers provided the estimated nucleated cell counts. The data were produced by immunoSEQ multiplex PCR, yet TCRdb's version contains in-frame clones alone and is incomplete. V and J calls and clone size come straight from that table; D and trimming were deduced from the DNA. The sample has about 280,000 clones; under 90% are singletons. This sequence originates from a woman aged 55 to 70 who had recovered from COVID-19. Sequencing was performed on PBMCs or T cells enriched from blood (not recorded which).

Written as DNA, the CDR3 is TGTGCCAGCAGCCCGGTGGAGGGGGAGGGGGAAAAACTGTTTTTT. This gives the protein CASSPVEGEGEKLFF. This chain joins TRBV21-1 and TRBJ1-4. TRBV21-1 is a pseudogene segment. The CDR3 spans 15 residues.